The subject of this entry is one T cell receptor beta chain. CDR3 size: 14 residues. The germline CDR1 and CDR2 sequences are SNHLY and FYNNEI. After removal of 6 bases from V and 5 bases from J, the junction contained 7 bases not matched to a gene. Repertoires were generated with immunoSEQ multiplex PCR, while TCRdb's copy carries only in-frame clones and drops some. Among roughly 9,900 clones listed, more than 85% were seen once. The data stem from a study of T cell changes during pregnancy in multiple sclerosis. The sequence derives from a female donor in good health, enrolled as a control in a pregnancy study. The chain uses TRBV2 and TRBJ2-7, with TRBD1 matching 10 bases. The starting material was CD8+ T cells from peripheral blood mononuclear cells, obtained in the first trimester of pregnancy. The CDR3 here is CASRDRGPGNEQYF. The CDR3 DNA sequence: TGTGCCAGCAGAGACAGGGGGCCAGGAAACGAGCAGTACTTC.